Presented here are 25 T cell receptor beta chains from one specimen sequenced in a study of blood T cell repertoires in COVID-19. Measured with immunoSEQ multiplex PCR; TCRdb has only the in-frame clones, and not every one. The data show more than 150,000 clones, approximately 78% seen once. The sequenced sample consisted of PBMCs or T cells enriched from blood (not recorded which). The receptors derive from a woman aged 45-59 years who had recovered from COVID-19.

The DNA of the CDR3 is TGTGCCAGCACCGCAAGGCAGGGGGCGGATGGCTACACCTTC. Encoded protein: CASTARQGADGYTF. This rearrangement joins TRBV4-2 to TRBJ1-2, with 8 bases aligning to TRBD1. V trimming: 7 bases; J trimming: 6 bases; junction bases outside the gene matches: 10. The CDR3 covers 14 residues. Germline loops: CDR1 LGHNA, CDR2 YNFKEQ.

This CDR3 is CASSRPDRSGYGYTF. CDR3 bases: TGTGCCAGCAGCCGACCGGACAGGTCTGGGTATGGCTACACCTTC. The gene calls are TRBV28 and TRBJ1-2; 7 nucleotides agree with TRBD1. Germline values: CDR1 MDHEN, CDR2 SYDVKM. The CDR3 spans 15 residues. J gave up 5 bases and V 6 bases, and 12 bases lay outside the gene matches.

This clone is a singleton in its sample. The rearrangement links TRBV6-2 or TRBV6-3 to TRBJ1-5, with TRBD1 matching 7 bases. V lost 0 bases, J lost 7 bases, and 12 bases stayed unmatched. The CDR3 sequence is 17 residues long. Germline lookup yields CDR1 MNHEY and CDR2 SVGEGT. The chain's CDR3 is CASSYSVGPGGRQPQHF. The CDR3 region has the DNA TGTGCCAGCAGTTACTCAGTGGGGCCAGGGGGTCGGCAGCCCCAGCATTTT.

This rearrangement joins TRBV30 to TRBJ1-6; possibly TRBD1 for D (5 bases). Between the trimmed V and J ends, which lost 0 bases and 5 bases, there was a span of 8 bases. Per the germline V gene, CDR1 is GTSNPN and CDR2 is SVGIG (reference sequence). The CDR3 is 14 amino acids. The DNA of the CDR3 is TGTGCCTGGAGTGTGACAGTGGATAATTCACCCCTCCACTTT. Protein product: CAWSVTVDNSPLHF.

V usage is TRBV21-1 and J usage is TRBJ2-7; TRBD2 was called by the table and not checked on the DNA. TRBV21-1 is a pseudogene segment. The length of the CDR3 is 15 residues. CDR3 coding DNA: TGTGCCAGCAGCAAAGAACGGTTTAGCTCCTACGAGCAGTACTTC. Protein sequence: CASSKERFSSYEQYF.

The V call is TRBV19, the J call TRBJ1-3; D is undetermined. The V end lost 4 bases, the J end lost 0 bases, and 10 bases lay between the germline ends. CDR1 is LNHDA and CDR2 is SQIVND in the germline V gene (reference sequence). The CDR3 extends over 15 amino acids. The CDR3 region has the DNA TGTGCCAGTAGTAAATGGACTACCTCTGGAAACACCATATATTTT. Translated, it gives CASSKWTTSGNTIYF.

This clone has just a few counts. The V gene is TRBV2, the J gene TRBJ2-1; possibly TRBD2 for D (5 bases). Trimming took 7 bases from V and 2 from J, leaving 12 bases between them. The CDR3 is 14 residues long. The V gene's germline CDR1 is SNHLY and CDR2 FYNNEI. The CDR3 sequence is CASNREGAYNEQFF. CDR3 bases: TGTGCCAGCAATAGAGAGGGAGCCTACAATGAGCAGTTCTTC. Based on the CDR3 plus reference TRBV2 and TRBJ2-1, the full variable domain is EPEVTQTPSHQVTQMGQEVILRCVPISNHLYFYWYRQILGQKVEFLVSFYNNEISEKSEIFDDQFSVERPDGSNFTLKIRSTKLEDSAMYFCASNREGAYNEQFFGPGTRLTVL.

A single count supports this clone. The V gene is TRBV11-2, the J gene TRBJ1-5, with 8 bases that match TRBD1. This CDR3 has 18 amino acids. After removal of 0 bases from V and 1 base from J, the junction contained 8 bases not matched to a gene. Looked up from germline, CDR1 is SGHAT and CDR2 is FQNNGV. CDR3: CASSLDIDRGQSNQPQHF. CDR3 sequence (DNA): TGTGCCAGCAGCTTAGATATTGACAGGGGACAAAGCAATCAGCCCCAGCATTTT.

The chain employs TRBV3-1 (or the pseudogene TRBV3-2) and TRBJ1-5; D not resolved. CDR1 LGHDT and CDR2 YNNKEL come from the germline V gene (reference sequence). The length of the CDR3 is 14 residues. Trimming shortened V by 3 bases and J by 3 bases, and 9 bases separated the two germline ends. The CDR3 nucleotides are TGTGCCAGCAGCCAGGGAGGATACAATCAGCCCCAGCATTTT. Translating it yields CASSQGGYNQPQHF.

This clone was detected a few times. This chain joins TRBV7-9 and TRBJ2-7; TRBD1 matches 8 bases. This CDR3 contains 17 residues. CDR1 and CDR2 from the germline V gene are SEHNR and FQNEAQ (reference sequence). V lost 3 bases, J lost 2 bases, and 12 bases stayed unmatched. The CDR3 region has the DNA TGTGCCAGCAGCTTTAGCCGTAGACAGGGGACGACCTACGAGCAGTACTTC. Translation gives CASSFSRRQGTTYEQYF.

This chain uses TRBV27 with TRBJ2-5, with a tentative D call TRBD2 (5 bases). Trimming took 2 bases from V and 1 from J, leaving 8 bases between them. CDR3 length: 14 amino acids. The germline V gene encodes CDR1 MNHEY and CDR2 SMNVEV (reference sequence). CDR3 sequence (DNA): TGTGCCAGCAGTTTACCGGGGTTCCAAGAGACCCAGTACTTC. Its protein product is CASSLPGFQETQYF.

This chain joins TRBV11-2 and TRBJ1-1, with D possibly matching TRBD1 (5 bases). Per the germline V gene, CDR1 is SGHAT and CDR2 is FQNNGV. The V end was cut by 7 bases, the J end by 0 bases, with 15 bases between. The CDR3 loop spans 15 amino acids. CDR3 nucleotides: TGTGCCAGCACCGGGGGTTGGGGATTGAACACTGAAGCTTTCTTT. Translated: CASTGGWGLNTEAFF.

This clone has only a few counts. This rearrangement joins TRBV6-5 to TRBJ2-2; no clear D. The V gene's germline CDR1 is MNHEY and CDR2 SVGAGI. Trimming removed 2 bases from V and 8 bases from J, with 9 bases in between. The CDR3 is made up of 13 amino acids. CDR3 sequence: CASSYGSPGELFF. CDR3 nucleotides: TGTGCCAGCAGTTACGGCTCCCCAGGGGAGCTGTTTTTT.

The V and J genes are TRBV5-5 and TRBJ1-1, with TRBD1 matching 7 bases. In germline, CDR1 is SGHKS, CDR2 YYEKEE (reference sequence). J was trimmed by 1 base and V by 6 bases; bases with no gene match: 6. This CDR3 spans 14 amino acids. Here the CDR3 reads CASTKGQTNTEAFF. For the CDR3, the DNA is TGTGCCAGCACCAAGGGACAGACGAACACTGAAGCTTTCTTT.

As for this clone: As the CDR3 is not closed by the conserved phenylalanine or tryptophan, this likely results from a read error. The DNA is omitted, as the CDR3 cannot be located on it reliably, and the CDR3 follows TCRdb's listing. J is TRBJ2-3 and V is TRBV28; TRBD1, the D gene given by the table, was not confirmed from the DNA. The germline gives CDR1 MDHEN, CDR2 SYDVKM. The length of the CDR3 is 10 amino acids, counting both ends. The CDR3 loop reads CASTVAGQGS.

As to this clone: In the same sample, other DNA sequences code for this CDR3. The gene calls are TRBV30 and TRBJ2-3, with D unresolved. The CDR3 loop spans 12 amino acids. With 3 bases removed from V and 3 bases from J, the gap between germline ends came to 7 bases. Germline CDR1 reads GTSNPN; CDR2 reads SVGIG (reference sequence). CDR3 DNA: TGTGCCTGGAGCCCGTTAACAGATACGCAGTATTTT. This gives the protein CAWSPLTDTQYF.

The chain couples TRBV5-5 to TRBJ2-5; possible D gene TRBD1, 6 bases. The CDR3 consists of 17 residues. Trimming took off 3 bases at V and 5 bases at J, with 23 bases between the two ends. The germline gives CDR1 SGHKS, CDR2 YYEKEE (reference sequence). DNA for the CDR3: TGTGCCAGCAGCTCGAGCATATCAGGGGTGGAGGAGGAGACCCAGTACTTC. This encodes CASSSSISGVEEETQYF.

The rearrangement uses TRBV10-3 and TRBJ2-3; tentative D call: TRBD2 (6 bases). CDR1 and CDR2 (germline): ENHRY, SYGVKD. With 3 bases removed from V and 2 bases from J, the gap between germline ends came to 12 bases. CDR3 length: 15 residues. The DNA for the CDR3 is TGTGCCATCAGTGACGTGGGACTGACCACAGATACGCAGTATTTT. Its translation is CAISDVGLTTDTQYF.

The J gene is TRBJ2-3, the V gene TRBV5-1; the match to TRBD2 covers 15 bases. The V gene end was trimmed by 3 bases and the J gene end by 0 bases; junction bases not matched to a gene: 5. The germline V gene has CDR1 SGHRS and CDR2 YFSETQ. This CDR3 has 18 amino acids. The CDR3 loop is CASSSGLAGGSSTDTQYF. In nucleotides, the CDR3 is TGCGCCAGCAGCTCAGGACTAGCGGGAGGGAGTAGCACAGATACGCAGTATTTT.

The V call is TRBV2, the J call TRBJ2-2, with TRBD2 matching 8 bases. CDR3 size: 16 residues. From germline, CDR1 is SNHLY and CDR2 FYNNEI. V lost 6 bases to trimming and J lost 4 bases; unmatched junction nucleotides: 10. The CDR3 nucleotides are TGTGCCAGCAGCACTAGCGGAGCCCGATTCACCGGGGAGCTGTTTTTT. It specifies CASSTSGARFTGELFF.

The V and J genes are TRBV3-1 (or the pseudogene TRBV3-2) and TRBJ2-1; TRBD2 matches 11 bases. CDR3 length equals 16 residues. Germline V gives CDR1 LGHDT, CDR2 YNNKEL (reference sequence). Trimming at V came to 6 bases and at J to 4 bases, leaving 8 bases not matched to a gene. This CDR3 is CASSSLAGGLYNEQFF. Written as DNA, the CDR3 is TGTGCCAGCAGTTCGTTAGCGGGAGGGTTATACAATGAGCAGTTCTTC.

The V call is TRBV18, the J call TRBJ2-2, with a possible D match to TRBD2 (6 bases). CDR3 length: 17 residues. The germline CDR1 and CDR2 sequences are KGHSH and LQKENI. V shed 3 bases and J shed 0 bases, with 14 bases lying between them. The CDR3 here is CASSPHGLLSNTGELFF. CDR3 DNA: TGTGCCAGCTCACCGCACGGACTACTCTCGAACACCGGGGAGCTGTTTTTT.

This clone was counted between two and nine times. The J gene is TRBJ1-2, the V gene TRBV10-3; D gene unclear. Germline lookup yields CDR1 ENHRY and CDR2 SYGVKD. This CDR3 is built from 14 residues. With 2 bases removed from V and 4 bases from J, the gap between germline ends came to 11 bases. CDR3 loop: CAISEEGGIYGYTF. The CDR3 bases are TGTGCCATCAGTGAGGAGGGCGGAATCTATGGCTACACCTTC.

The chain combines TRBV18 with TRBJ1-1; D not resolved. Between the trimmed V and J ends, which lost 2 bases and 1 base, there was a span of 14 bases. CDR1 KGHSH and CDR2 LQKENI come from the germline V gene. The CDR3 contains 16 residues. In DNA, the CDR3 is TGTGCCAGCTCACCATTGAATGGCGGGAGGAACACTGAAGCTTTCTTT. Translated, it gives CASSPLNGGRNTEAFF.

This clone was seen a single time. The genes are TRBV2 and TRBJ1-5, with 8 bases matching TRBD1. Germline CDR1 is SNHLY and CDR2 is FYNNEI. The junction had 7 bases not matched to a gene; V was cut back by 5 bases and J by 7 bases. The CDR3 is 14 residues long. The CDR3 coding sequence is TGTGCCAGCAGTTCACAGGGGGGGAGGCAGCCCCAGCATTTT. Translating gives CASSSQGGRQPQHF.